The TCR beta chain under discussion was sequenced for a study of neoadjuvant nivolumab and ipilimumab in lung cancer. Turning to the study itself: Nivolumab 3 mg/kg was given days 1, 15 and 29, plus ipilimumab 1 mg/kg day 1 in combination.

V was pared by 2 bases and J by 0 bases, with 17 bases between. The CDR3 consists of 17 residues. Per the germline V gene, CDR1 is MGHRA and CDR2 is YSYEKL. Clones were sequenced by immunoSEQ multiplex PCR, and TCRdb holds only the in-frame ones, with some missing. Of 5,500 to 8,500 clones detected, around 76% appear once; the ten largest clones hold 3.5% to 5%. The chain is built from TRBV4-1 and TRBJ2-7; TRBD2 is a possible D gene (7 bases). Source: tumor tissue, taken after neoadjuvant nivolumab, alone or with ipilimumab, at or shortly before surgery. The sequence derives from an adult with non-small cell lung cancer. The CDR3 region has the DNA TGCGCCAGCAGCCAACTAAGGGGGGGGACACCCTCCTACGAGCAGTACTTC. Its translation is CASSQLRGGTPSYEQYF.